The 27 T cell receptor beta chains reported below all come from one sample, sequenced in a study of beta chain features in type 1 diabetes. As every portion of the isolated RNA was reverse transcribed, the sequencing read expressed TCRB transcripts. Using immunoSEQ multiplex PCR, the repertoire was profiled, and TCRdb retains in-frame clones only, with some absent. The sample consists of 850,000 to 900,000 clones, 15% to 20% of them appearing once. The sequenced material came from naive CD4+ T cells from blood. All receptors derive from a woman between 18 and 29 years old in good health.

The V and J genes are TRBV28 and TRBJ2-1; D remains unclear. CDR3 length equals 15 residues. Looked up from germline, CDR1 is MDHEN and CDR2 is SYDVKM. Trimming took 7 bases from V and 0 from J, leaving 13 bases between them. CDR3 sequence (DNA): TGTGCCAGCACCTTTGCTCCGACCTCCTACAATGAGCAGTTCTTC. Translating gives CASTFAPTSYNEQFF.

Only a few counts were recorded for this clone. A read error may produce the germline difference seen at one junction end. The chain combines TRBV2 with TRBJ2-7; maybe TRBD1 (6 bases). The CDR3 extends over 14 amino acids. The germline gives CDR1 SNHLY, CDR2 FYNNEI. The DNA for the CDR3 is TGTGCCAGCCGTAGACAGGACGCCTCCTACGAACAGTACTTC. Protein sequence: CASRRQDASYEQYF.

This clone was seen a handful of times. This may be a read error: a much more frequent sequence differs by one nucleotide. The V call is TRBV7-9, the J call TRBJ2-1, with D hard to call. Looked up from germline, CDR1 is SEHNR and CDR2 is FQNEAQ (reference sequence). Between the trimmed V and J ends, which lost 4 bases and 3 bases, there was a span of 4 bases. This CDR3 contains 12 residues. This CDR3 reads CASSWDYNEQFF. The CDR3 DNA reads as TGTGCCAGCAGCTGGGACTACAATGAGCAGTTCTTC.

This clone was seen only a few times. The gene calls are TRBV10-2 and TRBJ2-3; TRBD2 is a possible D gene (5 bases). V dropped 6 bases and J dropped 1 base, with 8 bases sitting between them. The germline gives CDR1 WSHSY, CDR2 SAAADI. This CDR3 has 13 amino acids. CDR3 coding DNA: TGCGCCAGCAGGCGGGCCGGCACAGATACGCAGTATTTT. Translated: CASRRAGTDTQYF.

The chain couples TRBV27 to TRBJ2-1; D might be TRBD2 (5 bases). Per the germline V gene, CDR1 is MNHEY and CDR2 is SMNVEV (reference sequence). V was pared by 10 bases and J by 0 bases, with 13 bases between. The CDR3 consists of 14 residues. For the CDR3, the DNA is TGTGCCACCGCCGGGGAGAGCTCCTACAATGAGCAGTTCTTC. Translated: CATAGESSYNEQFF.

The rearrangement joins TRBV7-6 to TRBJ2-5; 11 bases align to TRBD2. V shed 4 bases and J 5 bases; nucleotides not matched to a gene: 9. The germline CDR1 and CDR2 sequences are SGHVS and FNYEAQ. The CDR3 loop spans 16 amino acids. CDR3 in amino acids: CASSSQTSGNPETQYF. The CDR3 DNA reads TGTGCCAGCAGCTCCCAGACTAGCGGGAATCCGGAGACCCAGTACTTC.

This rearrangement joins TRBV27 to TRBJ2-1, with 14 bases identical to TRBD2. V lost 5 bases to trimming and J lost 8 bases; unmatched junction nucleotides: 17. The CDR3 runs 19 residues. Germline V gives CDR1 MNHEY, CDR2 SMNVEV (reference sequence). The CDR3 DNA sequence: TGTGCCAGCAGTAAGAGGACAGGGGCCCCGGGACTAGCGGGAGATGAGCAGTTCTTC. The encoded protein is CASSKRTGAPGLAGDEQFF.

This clone was observed a few times. In DNA form, the CDR3 reads TGTGCCAGCAGTTTATCAGGGGTTGGGGAGCTGTTTTTT. This translates into CASSLSGVGELFF. The chain uses TRBV27 and TRBJ2-2; a weak D match, TRBD1 (5 bases). V shed 0 bases and J shed 8 bases, with 7 bases lying between them. CDR3 length: 13 residues. Germline CDR1 reads MNHEY; CDR2 reads SMNVEV (reference sequence).

This clone has more than one count but fewer than ten. The J gene is TRBJ2-7, the V gene TRBV5-1; D unresolved. Germline V CDR1 and CDR2: SGHRS, YFSETQ. V was clipped by 7 bases and J by 2 bases, with 13 bases between them. This CDR3 comprises 13 residues. The CDR3 sequence: CASSPSVAYEQYF. CDR3 DNA: TGCGCCAGCTCCCCTAGTGTGGCCTACGAGCAGTACTTC.

V usage is TRBV18 and J usage is TRBJ2-2, with D uncertain. CDR3 length equals 16 residues. V was cut by 3 bases and J by 0 bases, with 11 bases left in between. Germline lookup yields CDR1 KGHSH and CDR2 LQKENI. The CDR3 loop is CASSPEHISNTGELFF. DNA for the CDR3: TGTGCCAGCTCACCCGAGCACATCTCGAACACCGGGGAGCTGTTTTTT.

DNA of the CDR3: TGTGCCAGTAGCGGCCTAGCGGGAGGGCGCAATGAGCAGTTCTTC. It encodes CASSGLAGGRNEQFF. V usage is TRBV19 and J usage is TRBJ2-1, with 12 bases aligning to TRBD2. J lost 6 bases, V lost 6 bases, and 6 bases had no gene match. Germline CDR1 LNHDA, CDR2 SQIVND (reference sequence). This CDR3 spans 15 amino acids.

This clone was seen only a few times. This rearrangement joins TRBV9 to TRBJ1-2; no reliable D call. Trimming cost V 0 bases and J 2 bases, with 14 bases left between them. Per germline, CDR1 SGDLS and CDR2 YYNGEE. The CDR3 sequence is 16 residues long. CDR3 residues: CASSVGAQTENYGYTF. The CDR3 coding sequence is TGTGCCAGCAGCGTAGGAGCTCAGACTGAGAACTATGGCTACACCTTC.

The V gene is TRBV7-2, the J gene TRBJ2-6; possible D gene TRBD2, 6 bases. The V gene lost 6 bases and the J gene lost 0 bases, with 9 bases spanning the gap. From germline, CDR1 is SGHTA and CDR2 FQGNSA. The CDR3 loop spans 15 amino acids. The CDR3 DNA sequence: TGTGCCAGCAGGGGCGGGGTCTCTGGGGCCAACGTCCTGACTTTC. This translates into CASRGGVSGANVLTF.

A few counts support this clone. The rearrangement links TRBV4-3 to TRBJ2-2; tentatively, D is TRBD2 (6 bases). The germline V gene encodes CDR1 LGHNA and CDR2 YSLEER. The V end lost 4 bases, the J end lost 1 base, and 22 bases lay between the germline ends. The length of the CDR3 is 19 residues. CDR3: CASSRSLLLWRENTGELFF. The DNA of the CDR3 is TGCGCCAGCAGCCGATCGCTCCTACTATGGCGGGAGAACACCGGGGAGCTGTTTTTT.

In its sample, this clone was seen a few times. The chain is built from TRBV7-9 and TRBJ2-5; the D is unclear. The CDR3 sequence is 15 residues long. Per germline, CDR1 SEHNR and CDR2 FQNEAQ (reference sequence). V lost 5 bases, J lost 5 bases, and 18 bases lay in between. In DNA form, the CDR3 reads TGTGCCAGCAGCAAAGAGTACAGAGCAGAGGAGACCCAGTACTTC. Translated: CASSKEYRAEETQYF.

This clone showed up just a few times. The chain couples TRBV19 to TRBJ2-1; 7 positions agree with TRBD2. CDR3 length equals 19 residues. Germline V gene sequence: CDR1 LNHDA, CDR2 SQIVND (reference sequence). Losses at the gene ends were 3 bases for V and 4 bases for J; bases not matched to a gene: 18. CDR3 DNA: TGTGCCAGTAGTATGGGTCCCTTCGGGTCGCGGGAGATTTACAATGAGCAGTTCTTC. It encodes CASSMGPFGSREIYNEQFF.

The chain combines TRBV9 with TRBJ2-7; D remains ambiguous. V was trimmed by 2 bases and J by 3 bases, leaving 15 bases between them. The V gene's germline CDR1 is SGDLS and CDR2 YYNGEE. This CDR3 has 15 amino acids. CDR3 nucleotide sequence: TGTGCCAGCAGCGTCGACTTAGGCCCGTACTACGAGCAGTACTTC. Encoded protein: CASSVDLGPYYEQYF.

The J gene is TRBJ1-2, the V gene TRBV6-6; no definite D call. The CDR3 is 14 residues long. CDR1 and CDR2 (germline): MNHNY, SVGAGI (reference sequence). Trimming took off 0 bases at V and 1 base at J, with 6 bases between the two ends. The CDR3 sequence: CASSYSSDNYGYTF. CDR3 DNA: TGTGCCAGCAGTTACTCTAGTGATAACTATGGCTACACCTTC.

V usage is TRBV19 and J usage is TRBJ1-5; D is unclear. Trimming took off 9 bases at V and 1 base at J, with 25 bases between the two ends. The CDR3 is made up of 18 amino acids. Germline values: CDR1 LNHDA, CDR2 SQIVND (reference sequence). CDR3 residues: CASPPRRTPAESNQPQHF. Written as DNA, the CDR3 is TGTGCCAGCCCTCCTCGGAGGACGCCAGCGGAGAGCAATCAGCCCCAGCATTTT.

This clone was counted between two and nine times. V is TRBV15 and J is TRBJ1-1; D is perhaps TRBD1 (5 bases). Deletions cut 0 bases from V and 11 bases from J, with 13 bases between. The germline V gene has CDR1 LNHNV and CDR2 YYDKDF (reference sequence). The CDR3 is 13 amino acids. The DNA of the CDR3 is TGTGCCACCAGCAGAGATCCGGGGGATAGGGCTTTCTTT. Translation: CATSRDPGDRAFF.

The genes are TRBV7-8 and TRBJ2-7; D is unclear. Germline V gene data show CDR1 as SGHVS and CDR2 as FQNEAQ. The CDR3 is 12 amino acids. V was pared by 5 bases and J by 1 base, with 6 bases between. CDR3 region: CASSILSYEQYF. CDR3 coding DNA: TGTGCCAGCAGCATCCTTTCCTACGAGCAGTACTTC. The variable domain in full, completed from reference TRBV7-8 and TRBJ2-7, reads GAGVSQSPRYKVAKRGQDVALRCDPISGHVSLFWYQQALGQGPEFLTYFQNEAQLDKSGLPSDRFFAERPEGSVSTLKIQRTQQEDSAVYLCASSILSYEQYFGPGTRLTVT.

The chain recombines TRBV5-5 with TRBJ2-5, with D possibly being TRBD2 (6 bases). Trimming stripped 1 base from V and 2 bases from J, with 15 bases between. CDR1 and CDR2 (germline): SGHKS, YYEKEE (reference sequence). The CDR3 sequence is 16 residues long. CDR3 in amino acids: CASSLSLGAGQETQYF. The CDR3 bases are TGTGCCAGCAGCTTGTCCCTAGGGGCGGGACAAGAGACCCAGTACTTC.

This clone was observed a few times. The chain has TRBV20-1 and TRBJ1-1; 7 bases align to TRBD1. After removal of 7 bases from V and 11 bases from J, the junction contained 7 bases not matched to a gene. CDR1 and CDR2 from the germline V gene are DFQATT and SNEGSKA (reference sequence). This CDR3 region has 10 residues. The CDR3 coding sequence is TGCAGTGGACCACAGGGGTGGGCTTTCTTT. Amino acids: CSGPQGWAFF.

This clone was seen a handful of times. The chain couples TRBV21-1 to TRBJ2-3; the DNA was not compared with TRBD2, the D call given in the table. TRBV21-1 counts as a pseudogene. This CDR3 contains 15 residues. The CDR3 sequence is CASMSSGRGADTQYF. DNA of the CDR3: TGTGCCAGCATGTCGAGCGGGAGGGGAGCAGATACGCAGTATTTT.

J is TRBJ2-5 and V is TRBV7-2; 8 nucleotides agree with TRBD2. The assigned J gene may be wrong: the sequence end matches TRBJ2-7 better. The CDR3 extends over 14 amino acids. Germline CDR1 and CDR2: SGHTA and FQGNSA. CDR3 residues: CASSLPLAVYEQYF. CDR3 coding DNA: TGTGCCAGCAGCTTGCCACTAGCGGTCTACGAGCAGTACTTC.

The gene calls are TRBV6-5 and TRBJ1-1; no reliable D call. CDR3 size: 11 residues. In germline, CDR1 is MNHEY, CDR2 SVGAGI. V lost 5 bases and J 4 bases, leaving 5 bases between the germline ends. The CDR3 protein is CASSEVTEAFF. In DNA form, the CDR3 reads TGTGCCAGCAGTGAGGTCACTGAAGCTTTCTTT.

This clone has only a few counts. The chain uses TRBV20-1 and TRBJ2-7; D gene unclear. Germline CDR1 reads DFQATT; CDR2 reads SNEGSKA (reference sequence). Trimming removed 7 bases from V and 4 bases from J, with 8 bases in between. The length of the CDR3 is 10 residues. CDR3 in DNA: TGCAGTGTAAGAAATTACGAGCAGTACTTC. It is translated as CSVRNYEQYF.